Sequencing of this T cell receptor beta chain was carried out in a study of blood T cell repertoires in COVID-19. Original processing notes: Amplified reference gene primers provided the basis for estimating nucleated cell counts. Assay: immunoSEQ multiplex PCR; the TCRdb copy retains only in-frame clones and omits some. V, J and clone size reflect that table, while D and trimming were determined from the DNA. The repertoire holds 95,000 to 120,000 clones, with 75% to 90% as singletons. V lost 5 bases and J lost 4, with 14 bases in between. CDR1 is MNHEY, CDR2 SMNVEV, per germline (reference sequence). The CDR3 has 14 amino acids.

The sequence was obtained from a woman aged 45-59 years with acute or convalescent COVID-19. The V gene is TRBV27, the J gene TRBJ1-1; possible D gene TRBD1, 5 bases. Sequencing input: peripheral blood. CDR3 loop: CASSPRGGVTEAFF. DNA for the CDR3: TGTGCCAGCAGTCCCCGGGGAGGGGTCACTGAAGCTTTCTTT.